A selection of T cell receptor beta chains follows, all from one sample in a study of T cell responses to AZD1222 COVID-19 vaccine. TCRdb's table, derived via immunoSEQ multiplex PCR, lists solely in-frame clones and lacks some. Of 120,000 to 150,000 clones detected, roughly nine tenths appear once; the ten largest clones hold under 2%. The specimen comprised peripheral blood, sampled 28 days after the second AZD1222 dose. The receptors come from an adult who received the AZD1222 COVID-19 vaccine. CDR3s include the opening cysteine and the closing phenylalanine or tryptophan. A D gene is named only where the DNA matches it firmly. A row's size may be missing; if present it is once, few, many or a size class.

>.|TRBV30|.|TRBJ1-1
TGTGCCTGGAGTGTCCTCAGGAGCGCTGAAGCTTTCTTT
CAWSVLRSAEAFF
>TRBD1|TRBV7-8|.|TRBJ1-6
TGTGCCAGCAGTTCTGGACAGGGGCCGTTAATTCCCCTCCACTTT
CASSSGQGPLIPLHF
>TRBD1|TRBV7-8|.|TRBJ1-2
TGTGCCAGCAGCTTCCTACCACAGGGGTCCAACTATGGCTACACCTTC
CASSFLPQGSNYGYTF
>.|TRBV27|.|TRBJ2-7
TGTGCCTCACAGGATCTAGGGGCCTACGAGCAGTACTTC
CASQDLGAYEQYF
>TRBD2|TRBV6-5|.|TRBJ2-1
TGTGCCAGCAGTAGCGGGAGTGATATCAATGAGCAGTTCTTC
CASSSGSDINEQFF
>TRBD2|TRBV6-1|.|TRBJ2-1
TGTGCCAGCAGTGATTCTACGGGACTAGCGGGAAACGATGAGCAGTTCTTC
CASSDSTGLAGNDEQFF
>.|TRBV9|.|TRBJ1-3
TGTGCCAGCAGCGTCCGGGACCCATCCTTGGGCTCTGGAAACACCATATATTTT
CASSVRDPSLGSGNTIYF
>.|TRBV21-1|.|TRBJ2-1
TGTGCCAGCAGCAAAGTTTTCGGGGACAGGGGGTCCTCCTACAATGAGCAGTTCTTC
CASSKVFGDRGSSYNEQFF
>.|TRBV4-3|once|TRBJ2-2
TGCGCCAGCAGCCAAGCTTCCCCGGGACTGATGATAAGCGAGCTGTTTTTT
CASSQASPGLMISELFF
>.|TRBV12-3/TRBV12-4|.|TRBJ1-2
TGTGCCAGCAGTTTTGGGCAGGGAGTCGGCTACACCTTC
CASSFGQGVGYTF
>TRBD2|TRBV7-2|.|TRBJ2-5
TGTGCCAGCAGCTTAGTCTTTGGTAGCGGGTACCAAGAGACCCAGTACTTC
CASSLVFGSGYQETQYF
>.|TRBV2|.|TRBJ1-2
TGTGCCAGCAGCTTAAGGACGGCCGGCTTCTACACCTTC
CASSLRTAGFYTF
>TRBD1|TRBV19|.|TRBJ1-5
TGTGCCACCCGGCAGGGGGTGACAGGTCAGCCCCAGCATTTT
CATRQGVTGQPQHF
>.|TRBV7-8|.|TRBJ1-1
TGTGCCAGCAGCCCCCTCGGGGAGGACACTGAAGCTTTCTTT
CASSPLGEDTEAFF
>.|TRBV10-3|.|TRBJ1-6
TGTGCCATCAGCTCGGGTCTTCGGGATTCACCCCTCCACTTT
CAISSGLRDSPLHF
>.|TRBV6-2/TRBV6-3|few|TRBJ1-4
TGTGCCAGCAGTGACAGGATGAATGAAAAACTGTTTTTT
CASSDRMNEKLFF
>TRBD1|TRBV7-3|few|TRBJ2-7
TGTGCCAGCAGCTATCGAGGGGGCAGCGAGCAGTACTTC
CASSYRGGSEQYF
>.|TRBV4-1|.|TRBJ2-5
TGCGCCAGCAGCCAAGATGCCCTTCGAGAGACCCAGTACTTC
CASSQDALRETQYF
>TRBD2|TRBV5-1|.|TRBJ2-3
TGCGCCAGCAGCCCGCGGGGACTAGCAACGGATACGCAGTATTTT
CASSPRGLATDTQYF
>TRBD2|TRBV5-6|.|TRBJ2-7
TGTGCCAGCAGCTTGCGAGCGGGAGACTACGAGCAGTACTTC
CASSLRAGDYEQYF
>.|TRBV6-6|.|TRBJ2-7
TGTGCCAGCAGTCCCGGTCGATCGGATGCCTCCTACGAGCAGTACTTC
CASSPGRSDASYEQYF
>.|TRBV28|.|TRBJ1-4
TGTGCCAGCAGTGCCGTGTACTACGGTGAAAAACTGTTTTTT
CASSAVYYGEKLFF
>.|TRBV18|.|TRBJ1-2
TGTGCCAGCCAGGGCTCATCGGATGGCTACACCTTC
CASQGSSDGYTF
>TRBD2|TRBV30|.|TRBJ2-1
TGTGCCTGGAGTCGCGGGAGCGACTCCTACAATGAGCAGTTCTTC
CAWSRGSDSYNEQFF
>TRBD2|TRBV6-5|.|TRBJ2-1
TGTGCCAGCAGACGAGGGACTAGCCGCTACAATGAGCAGTTCTTC
CASRRGTSRYNEQFF
>.|TRBV27|.|TRBJ2-1
TGTGCCAGCAGTTTATCGGCGGCCACCCCGCATGAGCAGTTCTTC
CASSLSAATPHEQFF
>.|TRBV7-9|.|TRBJ2-2
TGTGCCAGCAGCTTATTGGCTGGGGACACCGGGGAGCTGTTTTTT
CASSLLAGDTGELFF
>.|TRBV6-2/TRBV6-3|.|TRBJ1-5
TGTGCCAGCAGTCCCTGGGACAGCAATCAGCCCCAGCATTTT
CASSPWDSNQPQHF
>.|TRBV24-1|.|TRBJ2-1
TGTGCCACCAGTGACCCCTTTGGCATGGGCTCCTACAATGAGCAGTTCTTC
CATSDPFGMGSYNEQFF
>.|TRBV18|.|TRBJ1-1
TGTGCCAGCTCAGGGCAGGGTATGAACACTGAAGCTTTCTTT
CASSGQGMNTEAFF
>.|TRBV5-1|.|TRBJ2-1
TGCGCCAGCAGCGTGTTAGATAACAATGAGCAGTTCTTC
CASSVLDNNEQFF
>.|TRBV28|.|TRBJ2-3
TGTGCCAGCAGTTTAACGGTCCGCGGTAGCACAGATACGCAGTATTTT
CASSLTVRGSTDTQYF
>TRBD1|TRBV25-1|.|TRBJ1-3
TGTGCCAGCACAGACAGGGCAGAGGGAAACACCATATATTTT
CASTDRAEGNTIYF
>TRBD2|TRBV19|once|TRBJ2-7
TGTGCCAGTGCCGACGGGAGGGGGTACGAGCAGTACTTC
CASADGRGYEQYF
>TRBD1|TRBV4-3|few|TRBJ1-2
TGCGCCAGCAGCCCTAAATACCCGGGACAGGGATATGGCTACACCTTC
CASSPKYPGQGYGYTF
>TRBD2|TRBV9|.|TRBJ2-7
TGTGCCAGCAGCCAACTCGGGGGAGGGCCTGGAGAGCAGTACTTC
CASSQLGGGPGEQYF
>TRBD1|TRBV10-2|.|TRBJ1-1
TGCGCCAGCAGTGGAGGGACAGGAGGGAACACTGAAGCTTTCTTT
CASSGGTGGNTEAFF
>.|TRBV14|.|TRBJ1-2
TGTGCCAGCAGCCAAGGGATCAGGCAGGGTAGTCCCTATGGCTACACCTTC
CASSQGIRQGSPYGYTF
>.|TRBV7-3|.|TRBJ2-1
TGTGCCAGCAGCACGACTTTTTACAATGAGCAGTTCTTC
CASSTTFYNEQFF
>.|TRBV6-5|.|TRBJ1-2
TGTGCCAGCAGTTACCCCGGAAGAGGTGGCTACACCTTC
CASSYPGRGGYTF
>.|TRBV29-1|.|TRBJ2-5
TGCAGCGTTCAAGGGCCTGGCGAGACCCAGTACTTC
CSVQGPGETQYF
>TRBD1|TRBV7-9|.|TRBJ2-7
TGTGCCAGCAGCTTAGCGGGGGCCACCGGGACAGTCTCCTACGAGCAGTACTTC
CASSLAGATGTVSYEQYF
>.|TRBV5-1|.|TRBJ2-7
TGCGCCAGCAGAGGCGGAGATTACGAGCAGTACTTC
CASRGGDYEQYF
>.|TRBV9|few|TRBJ1-1
TGTGCCAGCAGCGTAGGGGGACCCTGGGGAAGGGACACTGAAGCTTTCTTT
CASSVGGPWGRDTEAFF
>TRBD1|TRBV4-3|.|TRBJ1-6
TGCGCCAGCAGCCAGGGGACAGGGCTGACTTCACCCCTCCACTTT
CASSQGTGLTSPLHF
>TRBD1|TRBV19|once|TRBJ1-1
TGTGCCAGTAGTCGGACAGGGGGCTTCTCTGAAGCTTTCTTT
CASSRTGGFSEAFF
>TRBD1|TRBV24-1|.|TRBJ1-2
TGTGCCACCAGTGGTCCGAATTCGGGACAGGGGTACTATGGCTACACCTTC
CATSGPNSGQGYYGYTF
>.|TRBV6-5|.|TRBJ1-2
TGTGCCAGCAGTTACAGCAGGGGATCCTATGGCTACACCTTC
CASSYSRGSYGYTF
>TRBD1|TRBV28|.|TRBJ1-5
TGTGCCAGCAGTACGAGGACAGGGCTTCGGCCCCAGCATTTT
CASSTRTGLRPQHF
>.|TRBV27|.|TRBJ1-1
TGTGCCAGCAGTTTACGGAGGTCTGGCACTGAAGCTTTCTTT
CASSLRRSGTEAFF
>.|TRBV15|.|TRBJ1-1
TGTGCCACCAGCTACAGGGCCAAGTACACTGAAGCTTTCTTT
CATSYRAKYTEAFF
>.|TRBV30|.|TRBJ1-6
TGTGCCTGGAGTGTACTGGGTTCCTATAATTCACCCCTCCACTTT
CAWSVLGSYNSPLHF
>TRBD2|TRBV9|few|TRBJ2-7
TGTGCCAGCAGCGTAGACGGGACTAGGGGAGGCGAGCAGTACTTC
CASSVDGTRGGEQYF
>TRBD1|TRBV2|.|TRBJ2-7
TGTGCCAGCACGTTCCGGGACAGGGGAGACGAGCAGTACTTC
CASTFRDRGDEQYF
>TRBD1|TRBV28|.|TRBJ2-5
TGTGCCAGCAGGCGGGGACAGGCCCAAGAGACCCAGTACTTC
CASRRGQAQETQYF